This TCR beta chain is from a study of blood T cells in healthy people across ages (dated by TCRdb to about 2015). For the wider study: In model experiments, template switching captured about one uniquely barcoded TCR beta cDNA molecule for every two T cells. To avoid experimental bias, donors of different ages were spread randomly across the sequencing lanes. The donors were split into four age groups: young (average about 16 years), middle-aged (more than 35), aged (about 62) and long-lived (approximately 80). To track age-related changes in TCR beta repertoire diversity, the study relied on deep sequencing normalized with unique cDNA molecular identifiers. For two donors (one aged 18 to 30 and one aged 80 or older), the study analyzed two additional independent replicas of 1 million unique cDNA reads from the same blood draw. Overall study outcomes, separate from this receptor: Because profiling used bulk unsorted PBMCs, naive and antigen-experienced compartments could not be compared conclusively. Compared with the aged group, more naive CD4+ T cells, fewer expanded clones and increased TCR diversity were shown by the long-lived group, suggesting age selection. There was a strong correlation between observed TCR beta diversity and the percentage of naive T cells measured by flow cytometry. As age increased, observed TCR beta diversity per million T cells dropped in a roughly linear way, and a significant reduction was already evident by age roughly 40. Because the CMV infection status of the donors was unknown, age-related changes in expanded clonotypes may potentially have been confounded. Estimates of total diversity from one million sequenced T cells were regarded as lower bounds and underestimates.

The method was 5' RACE. These reads were obtained on an Illumina HiSeq 2500. A second PCR of roughly 7 to 11 cycles was run with a J-beta primer mix and a sample-barcoded 5' primer. Each TCR beta cDNA molecule received a unique molecular identifier from a template-switch 5' adaptor carrying 12 random nucleotides. Each sample yielded at least 2.5 million CDR3-containing paired-end reads. The Mint cDNA synthesis kit, primed by a TRBC-specific oligonucleotide, was used to synthesize first-strand cDNA from all RNA. After uracil-DNA glycosylase treatment, a first 18-cycle PCR used universal primers M1SS and BC2_uni_R on all cDNA. Concerning the study's data processing: Normalization of each sample was performed by random selection of 1 million high-quality reads, each carrying a distinct molecular identifier. Instead of being binned into consensus sequences, reads that shared molecular identifiers were thrown out. MiTCR, set to a Q25 quality threshold and the strictest error-elimination algorithm, was used for CDR3 identification, clonotype clustering and error correction. A nonparametric unseen species model with Euler transformation was used to estimate a lower bound on total TCR beta diversity. Clones were called with MiXCR by TCRdb after fastp trimmed the public reads at Q25, and only in-frame beta chains were retained. Identical CDR3 protein sequences are pooled into one entry, listed with their most common genes and DNA. The V and J calls shown here were made by TCRdb, not taken from the authors' results. The sample table holds about 1,600,000 distinct CDR3 sequences, of which roughly 40% were seen once. The top ten hold approximately 7.9% of the sample.

The donors were some 36 Caucasian individuals from Russia, aged about 6 to 95 years, who were systemically healthy. About 10 milliliters of peripheral blood were drawn from each donor into EDTA-treated Vacutainer tubes. Ficoll-Paque density-gradient centrifugation was used to isolate PBMCs, with at least 6.5 million per sample. Trizol reagent was used to extract total RNA from the PBMCs, yielding at least 5 micrograms per sample. For every donor, flow cytometry on a PBMC aliquot measured the percentage of naive CD45RAhigh/CD27high T cells. This clonotype was detected a few times. What this receptor recognizes is not known. Qualities for individual bases were not recorded, and no much larger clone is one base off. The CDR3 goes from the cysteine to the phenylalanine over 17 residues. Here the CDR3 DNA is all that survives: 51 bases in frame from base 1. Unmatched junction bases come to 9, with V trimmed by 0 bases and J by 2 bases. The germline V gene (reference sequence) provides CDR1 DFQATT and CDR2 SNEGSKA.

The sample was blood. This sequence uses TRBV20-1 and TRBJ2-3; TRBD2 aligns with 9 central bases. The receptor was isolated from a woman aged 18-29 years in good health. The CDR3 here reads CSARDRREGRSTDTQYF. The DNA is TGCAGTGCTAGAGATCGGCGGGAGGGCCGGTCCACAGATACGCAGTATTTT.